The 2 T cell receptor beta chains reported below all come from one sample, sequenced in a study of T cell repertoires in cytomegalovirus infection. TCRdb reprocessed the reads via MiXCR and lists one record per CDR3 protein. There are roughly 310,000 distinct CDR3 sequences in the sample; roughly 17% occur only once, and approximately 12% lies in the top ten. Sequenced input: PBMCs. These receptors all stem from a human donor in good health (CMV status not recorded). Some clones in this sample may be carry-over from other donors' samples.

This clonotype was observed at least ten times. The rearrangement joins TRBV7-2 to TRBJ1-2; 8 nucleotides align to TRBD1. This CDR3 is built from 16 residues. Germline assignment: CDR1 SGHTA and CDR2 FQGNSA. V was clipped by 1 base and J by 7 bases; unmatched bases: 11. In DNA, the CDR3 is TGTGCCAGCAGCTTAGAGGTCTTCGGACAGGGTGGTGGCTACACCTTC. This encodes CASSLEVFGQGGGYTF.

In its sample, this clonotype was seen many times. The J gene is TRBJ2-3, the V gene TRBV20-1, with TRBD2 as a possible D gene (6 bases). The germline gives CDR1 DFQATT, CDR2 SNEGSKA (reference sequence). The CDR3 has 14 residues. Trimming took 4 bases from V and 1 from J, leaving 12 bases between them. The CDR3 sequence: CSAKRASGTDTQYF. The CDR3 DNA follows: TGCAGTGCTAAGCGGGCATCGGGCACAGATACGCAGTATTTT.